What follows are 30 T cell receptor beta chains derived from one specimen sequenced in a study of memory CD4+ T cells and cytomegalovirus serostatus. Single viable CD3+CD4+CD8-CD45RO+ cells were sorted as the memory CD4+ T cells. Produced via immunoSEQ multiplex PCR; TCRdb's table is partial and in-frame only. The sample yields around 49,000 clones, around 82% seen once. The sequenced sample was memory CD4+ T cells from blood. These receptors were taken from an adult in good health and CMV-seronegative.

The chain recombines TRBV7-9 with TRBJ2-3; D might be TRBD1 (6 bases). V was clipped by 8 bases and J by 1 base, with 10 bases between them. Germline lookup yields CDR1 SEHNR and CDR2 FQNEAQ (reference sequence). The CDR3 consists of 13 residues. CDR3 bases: TGTGCCAGCGGGAAGGGGGGCACAGATACGCAGTATTTT. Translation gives CASGKGGTDTQYF.

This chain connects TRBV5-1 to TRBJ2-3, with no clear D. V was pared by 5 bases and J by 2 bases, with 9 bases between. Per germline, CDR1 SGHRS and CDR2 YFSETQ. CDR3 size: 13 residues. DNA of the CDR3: TGCGCCAGCAGTAGACAAGTCACAGATACGCAGTATTTT. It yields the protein CASSRQVTDTQYF.

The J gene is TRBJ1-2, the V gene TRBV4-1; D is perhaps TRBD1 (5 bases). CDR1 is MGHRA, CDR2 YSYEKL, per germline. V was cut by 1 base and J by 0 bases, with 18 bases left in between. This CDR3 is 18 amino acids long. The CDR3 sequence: CASSQVNTPQGSNYGYTF. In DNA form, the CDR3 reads TGCGCCAGCAGCCAAGTCAATACGCCTCAGGGCTCTAACTATGGCTACACCTTC.

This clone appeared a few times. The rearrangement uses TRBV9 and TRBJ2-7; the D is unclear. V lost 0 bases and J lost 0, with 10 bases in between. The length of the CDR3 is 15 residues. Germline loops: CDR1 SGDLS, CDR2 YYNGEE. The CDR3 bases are TGTGCCAGCAGCGTAGGGCATAGGAGCTCCTACGAGCAGTACTTC. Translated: CASSVGHRSSYEQYF.

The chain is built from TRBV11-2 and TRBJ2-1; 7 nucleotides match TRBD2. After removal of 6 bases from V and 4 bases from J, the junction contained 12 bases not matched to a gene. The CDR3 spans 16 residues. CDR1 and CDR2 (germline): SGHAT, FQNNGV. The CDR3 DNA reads TGTGCCAGCAGATCCTTGAGGGTGGGAGGGTACAATGAGCAGTTCTTC. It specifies CASRSLRVGGYNEQFF.

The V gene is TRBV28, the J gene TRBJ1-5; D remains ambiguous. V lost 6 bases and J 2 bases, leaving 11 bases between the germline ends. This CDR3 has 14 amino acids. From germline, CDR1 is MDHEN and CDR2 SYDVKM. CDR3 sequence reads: CASSYHSGNQPQHF. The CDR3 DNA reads TGTGCCAGCAGCTATCACAGTGGCAATCAGCCCCAGCATTTT.

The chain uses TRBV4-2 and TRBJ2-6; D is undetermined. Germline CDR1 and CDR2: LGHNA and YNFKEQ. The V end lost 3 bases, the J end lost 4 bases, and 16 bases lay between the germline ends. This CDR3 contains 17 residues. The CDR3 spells CASSQAIGLGGANVLTF. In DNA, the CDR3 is TGTGCCAGCAGCCAGGCTATAGGGCTGGGGGGGGCCAACGTCCTGACTTTC.

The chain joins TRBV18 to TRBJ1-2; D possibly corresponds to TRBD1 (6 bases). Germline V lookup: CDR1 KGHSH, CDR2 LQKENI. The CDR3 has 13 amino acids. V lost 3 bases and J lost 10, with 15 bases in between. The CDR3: CASSPSGDGAYTF. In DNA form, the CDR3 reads TGTGCCAGCTCACCGTCAGGGGATGGTGCCTACACCTTC. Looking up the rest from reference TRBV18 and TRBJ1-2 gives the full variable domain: NAGVMQNPRHLVRRRGQEARLRCSPMKGHSHVYWYRQLPEEGLKFMVYLQKENIIDESGMPKERFSAEFPKEGPSILRIQQVVRGDSAAYFCASSPSGDGAYTFGSGTRLTVV.

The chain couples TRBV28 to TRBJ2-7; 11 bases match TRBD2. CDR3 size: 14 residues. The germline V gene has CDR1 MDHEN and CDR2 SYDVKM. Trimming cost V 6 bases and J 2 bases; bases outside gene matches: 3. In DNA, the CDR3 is TGTGCCAGCAGCCGACTAGCGGGAACCTACGAGCAGTACTTC. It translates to CASSRLAGTYEQYF.

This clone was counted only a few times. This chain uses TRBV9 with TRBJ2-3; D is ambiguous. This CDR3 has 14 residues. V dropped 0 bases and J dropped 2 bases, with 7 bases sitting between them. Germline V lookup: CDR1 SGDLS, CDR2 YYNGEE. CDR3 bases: TGTGCCAGCAGCGTAGTCGGCACCACAGATACGCAGTATTTT. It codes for CASSVVGTTDTQYF.

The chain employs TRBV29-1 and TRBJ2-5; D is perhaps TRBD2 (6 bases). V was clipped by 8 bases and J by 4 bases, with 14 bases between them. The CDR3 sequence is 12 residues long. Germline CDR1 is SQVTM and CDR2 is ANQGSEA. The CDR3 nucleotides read TGCAGCTACATTCGGGGGACAGAGACCCAGTACTTC. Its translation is CSYIRGTETQYF.

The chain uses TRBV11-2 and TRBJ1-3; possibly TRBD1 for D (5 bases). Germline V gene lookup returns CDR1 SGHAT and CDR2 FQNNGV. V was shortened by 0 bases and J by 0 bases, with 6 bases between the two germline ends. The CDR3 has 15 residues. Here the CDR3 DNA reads TGTGCCAGCAGCTTAGATGGGGGCTCTGGAAACACCATATATTTT. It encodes CASSLDGGSGNTIYF.

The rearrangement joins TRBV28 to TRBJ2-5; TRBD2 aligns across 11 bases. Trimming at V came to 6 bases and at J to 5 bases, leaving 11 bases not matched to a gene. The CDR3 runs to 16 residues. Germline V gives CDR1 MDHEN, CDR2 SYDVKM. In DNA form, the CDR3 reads TGTGCCAGCAGCTGGGGGACTAGCGGCCGGAGGGAGACCCAGTACTTC. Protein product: CASSWGTSGRRETQYF.

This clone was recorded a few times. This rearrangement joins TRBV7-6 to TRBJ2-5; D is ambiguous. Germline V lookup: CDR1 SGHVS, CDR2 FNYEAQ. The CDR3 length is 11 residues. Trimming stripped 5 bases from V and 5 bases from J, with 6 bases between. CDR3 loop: CASSPGETQYF. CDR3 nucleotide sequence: TGTGCCAGCAGCCCCGGTGAGACCCAGTACTTC.

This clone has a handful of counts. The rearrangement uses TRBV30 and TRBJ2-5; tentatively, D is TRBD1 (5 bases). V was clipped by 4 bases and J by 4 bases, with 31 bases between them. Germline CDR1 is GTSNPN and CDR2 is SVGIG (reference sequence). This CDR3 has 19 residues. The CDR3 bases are TGTGCCTGGAAGGGTCTAGGGGTCGATAGTTCCCCACTCCGAGAGACCCAGTACTTC. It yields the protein CAWKGLGVDSSPLRETQYF.

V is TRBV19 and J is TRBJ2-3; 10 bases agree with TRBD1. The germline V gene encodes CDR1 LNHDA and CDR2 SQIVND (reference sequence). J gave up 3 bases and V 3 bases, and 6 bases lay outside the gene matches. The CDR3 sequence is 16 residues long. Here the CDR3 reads CASSIRGQGQTDTQYF. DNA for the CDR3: TGTGCCAGTAGTATTCGGGGACAGGGGCAGACAGATACGCAGTATTTT.

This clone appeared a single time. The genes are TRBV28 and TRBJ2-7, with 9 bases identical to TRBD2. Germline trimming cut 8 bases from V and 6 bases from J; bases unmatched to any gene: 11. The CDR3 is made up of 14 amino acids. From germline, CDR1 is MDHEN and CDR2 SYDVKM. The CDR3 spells CASGQIAGALEQYF. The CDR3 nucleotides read TGTGCCAGCGGACAAATAGCGGGAGCCCTCGAGCAGTACTTC.

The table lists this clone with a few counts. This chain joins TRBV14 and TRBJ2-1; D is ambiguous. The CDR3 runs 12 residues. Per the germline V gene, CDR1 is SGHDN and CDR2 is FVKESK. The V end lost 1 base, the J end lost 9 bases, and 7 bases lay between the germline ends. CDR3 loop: CASSQGTIEQFF. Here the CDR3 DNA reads TGTGCCAGCAGCCAAGGCACCATTGAGCAGTTCTTC.

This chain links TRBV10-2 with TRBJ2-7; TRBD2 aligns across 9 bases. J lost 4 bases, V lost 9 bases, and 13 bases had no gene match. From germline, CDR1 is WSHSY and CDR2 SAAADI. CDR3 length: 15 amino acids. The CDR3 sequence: CASNDNSGRLYEQYF. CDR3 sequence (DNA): TGCGCCAGTAACGATAATAGCGGGAGACTATACGAGCAGTACTTC.

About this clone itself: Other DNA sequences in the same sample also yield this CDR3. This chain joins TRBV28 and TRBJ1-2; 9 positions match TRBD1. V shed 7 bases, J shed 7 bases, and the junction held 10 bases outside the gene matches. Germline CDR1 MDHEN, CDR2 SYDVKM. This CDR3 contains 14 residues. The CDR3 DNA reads TGTGCCAGCACGACCGGGACAGGGAAGAGTGGCTACACCTTC. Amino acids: CASTTGTGKSGYTF.

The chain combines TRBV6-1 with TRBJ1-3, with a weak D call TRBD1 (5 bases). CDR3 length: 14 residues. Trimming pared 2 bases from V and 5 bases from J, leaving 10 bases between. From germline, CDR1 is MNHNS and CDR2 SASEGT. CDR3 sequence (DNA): TGTGCCAGCAGTGAAACCGGGGCACGAAACACCATATATTTT. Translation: CASSETGARNTIYF.

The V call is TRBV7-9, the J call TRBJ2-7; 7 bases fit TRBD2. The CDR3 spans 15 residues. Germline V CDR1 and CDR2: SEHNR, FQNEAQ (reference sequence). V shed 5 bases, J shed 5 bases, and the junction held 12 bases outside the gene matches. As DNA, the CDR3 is TGTGCCAGCAGCCACGGGTCGGGAGGACTCCACGAGCAGTACTTC. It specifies CASSHGSGGLHEQYF.

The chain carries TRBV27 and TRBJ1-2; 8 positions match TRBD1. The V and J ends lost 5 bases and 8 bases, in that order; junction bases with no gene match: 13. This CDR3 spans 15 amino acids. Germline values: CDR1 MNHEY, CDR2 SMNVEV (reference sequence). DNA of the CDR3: TGTGCCAGCAGTCCCTGGGGGACAGGCGGAGTGGGCTACACCTTC. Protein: CASSPWGTGGVGYTF.

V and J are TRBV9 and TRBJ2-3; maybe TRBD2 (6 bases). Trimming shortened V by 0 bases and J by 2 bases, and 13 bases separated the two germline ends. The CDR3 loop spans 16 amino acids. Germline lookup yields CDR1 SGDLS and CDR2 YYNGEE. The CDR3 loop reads CASSVAGGSNTDTQYF. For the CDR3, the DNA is TGTGCCAGCAGCGTAGCTGGGGGGAGTAACACAGATACGCAGTATTTT. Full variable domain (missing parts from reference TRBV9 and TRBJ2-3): DSGVTQTPKHLITATGQRVTLRCSPRSGDLSVYWYQQSLDQGLQFLIQYYNGEERAKGNILERFSAQQFPDLHSELNLSSLELGDSALYFCASSVAGGSNTDTQYFGPGTRLTVL.

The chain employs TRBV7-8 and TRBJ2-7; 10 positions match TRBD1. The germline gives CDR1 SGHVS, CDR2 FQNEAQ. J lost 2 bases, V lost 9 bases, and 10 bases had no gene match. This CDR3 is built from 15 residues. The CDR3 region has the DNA TGTGCCAGTTCGATAGGCGGGACAGGGGCCTACGAGCAGTACTTC. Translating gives CASSIGGTGAYEQYF.

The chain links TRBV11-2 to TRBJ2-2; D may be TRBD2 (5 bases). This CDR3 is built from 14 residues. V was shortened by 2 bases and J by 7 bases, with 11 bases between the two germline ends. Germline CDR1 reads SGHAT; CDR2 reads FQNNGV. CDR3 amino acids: CASSLRAAGGELFF. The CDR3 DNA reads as TGTGCCAGCAGCTTAAGGGCCGCGGGCGGGGAGCTGTTTTTT.

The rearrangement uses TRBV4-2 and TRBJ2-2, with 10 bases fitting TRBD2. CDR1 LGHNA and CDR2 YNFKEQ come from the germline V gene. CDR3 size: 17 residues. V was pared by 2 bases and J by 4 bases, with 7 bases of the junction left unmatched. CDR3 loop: CASSQPSGSAATGELFF. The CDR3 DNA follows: TGTGCCAGCAGCCAACCTAGCGGGAGTGCAGCCACCGGGGAGCTGTTTTTT.

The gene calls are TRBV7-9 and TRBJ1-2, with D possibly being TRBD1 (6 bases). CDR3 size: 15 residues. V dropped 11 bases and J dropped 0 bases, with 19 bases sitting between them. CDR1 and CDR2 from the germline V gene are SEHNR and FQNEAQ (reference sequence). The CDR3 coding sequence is TGTGCCGGTACGACAGGCGCCAACCCTAACTATGGCTACACCTTC. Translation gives CAGTTGANPNYGYTF.

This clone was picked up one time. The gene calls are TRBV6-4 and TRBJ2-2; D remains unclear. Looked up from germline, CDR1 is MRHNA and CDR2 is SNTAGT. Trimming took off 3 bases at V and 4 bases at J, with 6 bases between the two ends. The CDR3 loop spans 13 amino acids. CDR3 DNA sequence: TGTGCCAGCAGTGAAGTACCCACCGGGGAGCTGTTTTTT. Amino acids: CASSEVPTGELFF.

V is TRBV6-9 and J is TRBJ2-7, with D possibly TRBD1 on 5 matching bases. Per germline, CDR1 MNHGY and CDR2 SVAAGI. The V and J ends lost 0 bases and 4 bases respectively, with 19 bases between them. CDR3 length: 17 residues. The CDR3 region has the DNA TGTGCCAGCAGTTATTCTGACCAGGGCCCTCGAATTTACGAGCAGTACTTC. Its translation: CASSYSDQGPRIYEQYF.